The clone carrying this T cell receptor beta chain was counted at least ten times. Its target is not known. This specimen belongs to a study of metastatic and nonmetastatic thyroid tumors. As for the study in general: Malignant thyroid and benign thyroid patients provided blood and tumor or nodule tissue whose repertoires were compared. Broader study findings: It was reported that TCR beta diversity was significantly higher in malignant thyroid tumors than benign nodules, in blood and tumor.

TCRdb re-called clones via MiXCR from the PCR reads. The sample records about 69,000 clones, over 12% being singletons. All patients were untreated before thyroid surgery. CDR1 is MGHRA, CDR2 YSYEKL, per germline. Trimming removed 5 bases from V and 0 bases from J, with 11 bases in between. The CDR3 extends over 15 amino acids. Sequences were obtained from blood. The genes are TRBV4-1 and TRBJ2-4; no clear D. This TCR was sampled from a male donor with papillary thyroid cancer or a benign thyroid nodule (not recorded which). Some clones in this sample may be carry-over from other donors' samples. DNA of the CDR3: TGCGCCAGCAGCGCCCTTCTACTAGCCAAAAACATTCAGTACTTC. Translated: CASSALLLAKNIQYF.